This TCR beta chain emerged from a study of CD8 T cells in Susac syndrome. This clonotype was seen only once. Its antigen is as yet unknown. When the RNA was reverse transcribed, random hexamers were used with an input of roughly 0.45 to 1 ug. Amplification of TCR beta CDR3 was carried out by immunoSEQ multiplex PCR, which covered 54 Vbeta and 13 Jbeta segments. TCRdb redid the calling of the immunoSEQ multiplex PCR reads with MiXCR, one entry per CDR3 protein. The data hold under 150,000 distinct CDR3 sequences, with 90% to 95% observed a single time. Trimming stripped 3 bases from V and 1 base from J, with 19 bases between. Germline CDR1 is MDHEN and CDR2 is SYDVKM. The CDR3 consists of 19 residues. Findings of the study overall: By the study's own acknowledgment, its TCR sequencing and HLA analysis included relatively few individuals.

V and J are TRBV28 and TRBJ2-6; tentative D call: TRBD1 (6 bases). The sample taken for sequencing was CD8+ T cells from PBMCs. This TCR was sampled from a human donor in good health. The CDR3 protein is CASSFPTGIPVSGANVLTF. CDR3 DNA sequence: TGTGCCAGCAGTTTTCCCACAGGGATTCCAGTATCTGGGGCCAACGTCCTGACTTTC.